The 13 T cell receptor beta chains given below trace back to one sample, sequenced in a study of cytomegalovirus exposure and HLA in healthy donors. It was with 60 Vbeta and 13 Jbeta primers that the PCR ran. Data came from immunoSEQ multiplex PCR; TCRdb stores just in-frame clones and leaves some out. The sample consists of about 41,000 clones, around 85% of them appearing once. Sample: PBMCs. These receptors originate from a man in his fifties or sixties in good health and CMV-seronegative.

J is TRBJ1-3 and V is TRBV11-3; TRBD1 matches 7 bases. Losses at the gene ends were 4 bases for V and 3 bases for J; bases not matched to a gene: 6. Germline V CDR1 and CDR2: SGHNT, YENEEA. The CDR3 has 15 residues. Here the CDR3 reads CASSSGGTVGNTIYF. The CDR3 bases are TGTGCCAGCAGCTCCGGCGGGACAGTTGGAAACACCATATATTTT.

This chain connects TRBV9 to TRBJ2-7; 9 bases match TRBD2. This CDR3 contains 15 residues. Germline V gene sequence: CDR1 SGDLS, CDR2 YYNGEE. The trim removed 0 bases at V and 2 bases at J, leaving 3 bases unmatched. The CDR3 here is CASSVASGDTYEQYF. CDR3 in DNA: TGTGCCAGCAGCGTAGCTAGCGGGGACACCTACGAGCAGTACTTC. The full variable domain, in which reference TRBV9 and TRBJ2-7 provide the parts outside the CDR3, is DSGVTQTPKHLITATGQRVTLRCSPRSGDLSVYWYQQSLDQGLQFLIQYYNGEERAKGNILERFSAQQFPDLHSELNLSSLELGDSALYFCASSVASGDTYEQYFGPGTRLTVT.

The chain carries TRBV2 and TRBJ2-7; TRBD1 aligns across 7 bases. The CDR3 sequence is 18 residues long. Per germline, CDR1 SNHLY and CDR2 FYNNEI. V shed 0 bases and J 3 bases; nucleotides not matched to a gene: 14. CDR3 DNA sequence: TGTGCCAGCAGTGAAGCGCAGGAGGATACAGGGGCAGACTACGAGCAGTACTTC. This gives the protein CASSEAQEDTGADYEQYF.

The genes are TRBV5-8 and TRBJ2-7; 9 bases agree with TRBD1. The CDR3 sequence is 16 residues long. Trimming cost V 0 bases and J 5 bases; bases outside gene matches: 9. The V gene's germline CDR1 is SGHTS and CDR2 YDEGEE. The CDR3 reads CASSLDRQGGSHEQYF. The CDR3 DNA follows: TGTGCCAGCAGCTTGGATCGACAGGGGGGATCGCACGAGCAGTACTTC.

V is TRBV27 and J is TRBJ2-7, with 9 positions matching TRBD1. Germline CDR1 and CDR2: MNHEY and SMNVEV (reference sequence). The CDR3 length is 16 residues. V shed 0 bases and J 2 bases; nucleotides not matched to a gene: 5. The CDR3 loop reads CASSLSRGQGTYEQYF. Written as DNA, the CDR3 is TGTGCCAGCAGTTTATCGAGAGGACAGGGGACCTACGAGCAGTACTTC.

For the CDR3, the DNA is TGTGCCAGCAGCCTAATCGGCAGCGGAAGCACAGATACGCAGTATTTT. Its translation is CASSLIGSGSTDTQYF. This chain connects TRBV7-2 to TRBJ2-3; D might be TRBD2 (5 bases). Germline loops: CDR1 SGHTA, CDR2 FQGNSA. The CDR3 length is 16 residues. Trimming pared 5 bases from V and 0 bases from J, leaving 15 bases between.

The chain joins TRBV9 to TRBJ2-3, with D perhaps matching TRBD1 (5 bases). There are 15 residues in the CDR3. V lost 0 bases and J 4 bases, leaving 12 bases between the germline ends. Per the germline V gene, CDR1 is SGDLS and CDR2 is YYNGEE. In DNA, the CDR3 is TGTGCCAGCAGCGTAGATGGCAGGGTGCCAGATACGCAGTATTTT. Its translation is CASSVDGRVPDTQYF.

V gene TRBV19 combines with J gene TRBJ2-2; TRBD2 might be the D (7 bases). V dropped 10 bases and J dropped 7 bases, with 22 bases sitting between them. The CDR3 loop spans 15 amino acids. Germline V lookup: CDR1 LNHDA, CDR2 SQIVND (reference sequence). In nucleotides, the CDR3 is TGTGCCACCACTGGACAGACCACGGGGGGCGGGGAGCTGTTTTTT. Translated, it gives CATTGQTTGGGELFF.

The gene calls are TRBV7-2 and TRBJ2-1; tentative D call: TRBD2 (5 bases). This CDR3 spans 15 amino acids. The V and J ends lost 5 bases and 2 bases respectively, with 13 bases between them. Germline V gene data show CDR1 as SGHTA and CDR2 as FQGNSA. CDR3 coding DNA: TGTGCCAGCAGCGGGGAGCTCGGGGCCTACAATGAGCAGTTCTTC. As protein: CASSGELGAYNEQFF.

The sample holds one count of this clone. The rearrangement uses TRBV7-3 and TRBJ2-2; D unresolved. Germline lookup yields CDR1 SGHTA and CDR2 FQGTGA. CDR3 length: 13 residues. Deletions cut 5 bases from V and 7 bases from J, with 11 bases between. The CDR3 coding sequence is TGTGCCAGCAGCCTAAGACTGGACGGGGAGCTGTTTTTT. Residues: CASSLRLDGELFF. The whole variable domain, remainder taken from reference TRBV7-3 and TRBJ2-2, is GAGVSQTPSNKVTEKGKYVELRCDPISGHTALYWYRQSLGQGPEFLIYFQGTGAADDSGLPNDRFFAVRPEGSVSTLKIQRTERGDSAVYLCASSLRLDGELFFGEGSRLTVL.

This clone was seen a few times. The genes are TRBV27 and TRBJ1-6, with 8 bases that match TRBD1. The CDR3 sequence is 14 residues long. Unmatched junction bases numbered 5, after V lost 5 bases and J lost 8 bases. The germline V gene has CDR1 MNHEY and CDR2 SMNVEV (reference sequence). CDR3 bases: TGTGCCAGCAGTCCCGGGACAGGTCATTCACCCCTCCACTTT. This gives the protein CASSPGTGHSPLHF.

The chain couples TRBV2 to TRBJ1-3; possible D gene TRBD1, 6 bases. Deletions cut 5 bases from V and 6 bases from J, with 11 bases between. This CDR3 region has 13 residues. Per the germline V gene, CDR1 is SNHLY and CDR2 is FYNNEI. CDR3 residues: CASSNSGVNTIYF. Here the CDR3 DNA reads TGTGCCAGCAGTAACTCAGGGGTAAACACCATATATTTT.

The CDR3 loop is CASSEEASFADTQYF. The CDR3 DNA follows: TGTGCCAGCAGTGAAGAAGCTAGCTTCGCAGATACGCAGTATTTT. The chain combines TRBV2 with TRBJ2-3, with D maybe TRBD2 (5 bases). Germline values: CDR1 SNHLY, CDR2 FYNNEI. The CDR3 has 15 amino acids. V was pared by 1 base and J by 4 bases, with 12 bases between.